This is a list of T cell receptor beta chains from one sample in a study of T cell responses to AZD1222 COVID-19 vaccine. Clones were sequenced by immunoSEQ multiplex PCR, and TCRdb holds only the in-frame ones, with some missing. Counted here are approximately 60,000 clones, roughly 84% occurring once; the ten biggest clones make up roughly 6.6%. Specimen: peripheral blood, collected on day 0 of AZD1222 vaccination. These receptors all stem from an adult in good health. Both conserved end residues are part of each CDR3. D genes are given only for firm matches. The size entry is marked missing in some rows and otherwise reads once, few, many or a size class.

d_call	cdr3_length	v_call	clone_size	j_call	cdr3_aa	cdr3_nt
.	14	TRBV7-8	.	TRBJ2-7	CASSPRTGTYEQYF	TGTGCCAGCAGCCCCCGGACGGGAACCTACGAGCAGTACTTC
.	14	TRBV7-9	.	TRBJ2-3	CASSFARGTDTQYF	TGTGCCAGCAGCTTTGCCCGGGGCACAGATACGCAGTATTTT
.	13	TRBV2	.	TRBJ1-2	CASSQQANYGYTF	TGTGCCAGCAGCCAACAGGCTAACTATGGCTACACCTTC
.	14	TRBV14	.	TRBJ1-1	CASSIRTGNTEAFF	TGTGCCAGCAGCATTCGGACGGGAAACACTGAAGCTTTCTTT
TRBD1	13	TRBV19	.	TRBJ2-7	CATSTGVVDEQYF	TGTGCCACCTCGACAGGGGTTGTGGACGAGCAGTACTTC
.	15	TRBV6-2/TRBV6-3	once	TRBJ2-7	CASSFLEGAYYEQYF	TGTGCCAGCAGTTTCTTGGAGGGGGCCTACTACGAGCAGTACTTC
TRBD1	18	TRBV4-1	.	TRBJ1-6	CASSKKMTGTAYNSPLHF	TGCGCCAGCAGCAAAAAAATGACCGGGACAGCATATAATTCACCCCTCCACTTT
.	13	TRBV19	once	TRBJ1-5	CASSIGGGQPQHF	TGTGCCAGTAGTATAGGGGGGGGTCAGCCCCAGCATTTT
TRBD2	17	TRBV28	.	TRBJ2-7	CASSLWAAGGTSPEQYF	TGTGCCAGCAGCCTCTGGGCGGCGGGGGGGACCTCCCCCGAGCAGTACTTC
.	14	TRBV11-2	once	TRBJ1-4	CASSLVQRNEKLFF	TGTGCCAGCAGCTTAGTACAGAGAAATGAAAAACTGTTTTTT
.	17	TRBV19	.	TRBJ1-3	CASTSPGQTLRGNTIYF	TGTGCCAGTACCTCCCCTGGACAGACCCTTCGAGGAAACACCATATATTTT
.	14	TRBV18	.	TRBJ1-2	CASSPPIVGYGYTF	TGTGCCAGCTCACCACCGATTGTAGGCTATGGCTACACCTTC
TRBD1	15	TRBV6-1	once	TRBJ2-7	CASSEEGQGSYEQYF	TGTGCCAGCAGTGAAGAGGGACAGGGCTCCTACGAGCAGTACTTC
.	14	TRBV7-2	.	TRBJ1-4	CASSLAPQSEKLFF	TGTGCCAGCAGCTTAGCACCCCAAAGCGAAAAACTGTTTTTT
.	14	TRBV12-5	.	TRBJ2-5	CASGLAPPGETQYF	TGTGCTAGTGGTTTGGCCCCCCCGGGGGAGACCCAGTACTTC
.	12	TRBV5-6	.	TRBJ1-2	CASSPSNYGYTF	TGTGCCAGCAGCCCATCTAACTATGGCTACACCTTC
.	15	TRBV5-8	.	TRBJ2-2	CAIPRGSHYTGELFF	TGTGCCATCCCCCGGGGGAGCCATTACACCGGGGAGCTGTTTTTT
.	13	TRBV21-1	.	TRBJ1-4	CASGLTPRVSLFF	TGTGCCAGCGGCCTGACCCCCCGGGTCTCTCTGTTTTTT
.	11	TRBV7-2	.	TRBJ2-7	CASSMRDEQYF	TGTGCCAGCTCCATGAGGGACGAGCAGTACTTC
.	15	TRBV7-8	.	TRBJ2-6	CASSLRGSGANVLTF	TGTGCCAGCAGCTTAAGGGGCTCTGGGGCCAACGTCCTGACTTTC
TRBD1	14	TRBV10-3	.	TRBJ2-2	CAIRDRGMIGELFF	TGTGCCATTCGGGACAGGGGGATGATCGGGGAGCTGTTTTTT
.	14	TRBV15	few	TRBJ1-5	CATSKGRSNQPQHF	TGTGCCACCAGCAAAGGCCGAAGCAATCAGCCCCAGCATTTT
.	13	TRBV11-3	few	TRBJ2-1	CASSLNPRNEQFF	TGTGCCAGCAGCTTAAATCCCCGTAATGAGCAGTTCTTC
.	13	TRBV29-1	.	TRBJ2-5	CSVDGQFAETQYF	TGCAGCGTCGATGGACAGTTTGCGGAGACCCAGTACTTC
.	15	TRBV19	.	TRBJ1-2	CASSIRVGQQLGYTF	TGTGCCAGTAGTATTCGAGTTGGGCAGCAGCTGGGCTACACCTTC
.	14	TRBV2	.	TRBJ2-3	CASEWDGTTDTQYF	TGTGCCAGTGAGTGGGATGGAACCACAGATACGCAGTATTTT
TRBD1	15	TRBV2	.	TRBJ2-2	CASSDGDRIAGELFF	TGTGCCAGCAGTGACGGGGACAGAATCGCCGGGGAGCTGTTTTTT
.	14	TRBV19	.	TRBJ2-7	CATRPTPGSYEQYF	TGTGCCACCAGACCGACCCCCGGCTCCTACGAGCAGTACTTC
TRBD1	15	TRBV6-5	.	TRBJ1-5	CASRPRQGVVQPQHF	TGTGCCAGCAGACCCCGACAGGGAGTGGTTCAGCCCCAGCATTTT
TRBD2	15	TRBV4-1	few	TRBJ2-5	CASSQEGTRQETQYF	TGCGCCAGCAGCCAAGAAGGGACTAGACAAGAGACCCAGTACTTC
.	15	TRBV11-2	.	TRBJ2-3	CASSSHRLRADTQYF	TGTGCCAGCAGCTCCCACAGGTTGAGGGCAGATACGCAGTATTTT
.	14	TRBV5-1	.	TRBJ1-4	CASSIPDSSEKLFF	TGCGCCAGCAGCATACCGGACAGCTCCGAAAAACTGTTTTTT
.	13	TRBV6-5	.	TRBJ1-1	CASSSTENTEAFF	TGTGCCAGCTCGTCGACAGAGAACACTGAAGCTTTCTTT
.	15	TRBV7-9	.	TRBJ1-1	CASSPPDGVNTEAFF	TGTGCCAGCAGCCCTCCGGACGGAGTGAACACTGAAGCTTTCTTT
.	16	TRBV7-2	.	TRBJ1-2	CASNRIRDVYNYGYTF	TGTGCCAGCAACCGAATCCGGGACGTTTATAACTATGGCTACACCTTC